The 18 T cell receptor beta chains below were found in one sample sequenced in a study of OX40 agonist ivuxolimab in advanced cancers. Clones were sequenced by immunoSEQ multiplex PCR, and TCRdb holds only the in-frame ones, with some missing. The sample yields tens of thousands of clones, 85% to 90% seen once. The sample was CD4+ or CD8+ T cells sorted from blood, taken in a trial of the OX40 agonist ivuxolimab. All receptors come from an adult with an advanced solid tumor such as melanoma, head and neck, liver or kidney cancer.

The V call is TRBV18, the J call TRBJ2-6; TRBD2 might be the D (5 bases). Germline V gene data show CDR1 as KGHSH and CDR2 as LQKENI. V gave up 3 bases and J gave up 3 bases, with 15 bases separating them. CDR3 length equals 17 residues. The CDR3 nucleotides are TGTGCCAGCTCACCTCGTTCGGGGATTGATGGGGCCAACGTCCTGACTTTC. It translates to CASSPRSGIDGANVLTF.

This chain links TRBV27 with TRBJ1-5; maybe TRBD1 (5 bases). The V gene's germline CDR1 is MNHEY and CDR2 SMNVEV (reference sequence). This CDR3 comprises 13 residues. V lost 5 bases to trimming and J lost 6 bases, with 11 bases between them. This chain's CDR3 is CASSPGRGQPQHF. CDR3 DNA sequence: TGTGCCAGCAGTCCGGGAAGGGGTCAGCCCCAGCATTTT.

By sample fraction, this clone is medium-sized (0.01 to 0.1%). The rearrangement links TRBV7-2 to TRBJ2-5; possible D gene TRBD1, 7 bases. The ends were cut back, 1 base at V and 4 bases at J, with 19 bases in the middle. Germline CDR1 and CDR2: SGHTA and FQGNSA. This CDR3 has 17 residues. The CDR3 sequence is CASSLGLSPQGGETQYF. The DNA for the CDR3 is TGTGCCAGCAGCTTAGGACTCTCTCCGCAGGGGGGAGAGACCCAGTACTTC.

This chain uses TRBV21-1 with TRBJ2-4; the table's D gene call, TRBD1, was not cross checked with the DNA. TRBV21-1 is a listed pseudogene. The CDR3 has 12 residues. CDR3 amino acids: CASSSGQVNQYF. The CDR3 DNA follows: TGTGCCAGCAGCTCGGGACAGGTCAATCAGTACTTC.

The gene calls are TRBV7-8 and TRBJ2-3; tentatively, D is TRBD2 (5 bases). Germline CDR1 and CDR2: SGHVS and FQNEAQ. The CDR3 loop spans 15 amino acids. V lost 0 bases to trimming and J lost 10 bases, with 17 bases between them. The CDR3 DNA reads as TGTGCCAGCAGCTTAGCGCAGCCCCCCGGACTGGCGCAGTATTTT. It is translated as CASSLAQPPGLAQYF.

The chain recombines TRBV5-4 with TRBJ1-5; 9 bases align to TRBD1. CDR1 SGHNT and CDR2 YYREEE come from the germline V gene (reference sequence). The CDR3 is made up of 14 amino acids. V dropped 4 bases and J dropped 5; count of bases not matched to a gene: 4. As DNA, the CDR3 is TGTGCCAGCAGCACCGGGACAGGGCATCAGCCCCAGCATTTT. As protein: CASSTGTGHQPQHF. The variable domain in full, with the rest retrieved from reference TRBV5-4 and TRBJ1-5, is ETGVTQSPTHLIKTRGQQVTLRCSSQSGHNTVSWYQQALGQGPQFIFQYYREEENGRGNFPPRFSGLQFPNYSSELNVNALELDDSALYLCASSTGTGHQPQHFGDGTRLSIL.

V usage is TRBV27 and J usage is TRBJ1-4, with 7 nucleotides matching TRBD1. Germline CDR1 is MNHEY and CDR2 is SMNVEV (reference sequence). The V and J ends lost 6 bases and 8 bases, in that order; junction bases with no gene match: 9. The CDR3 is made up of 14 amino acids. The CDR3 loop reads CASRLTGRREKLFF. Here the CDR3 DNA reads TGTGCCAGCAGGTTGACAGGGCGGCGGGAAAAACTGTTTTTT.

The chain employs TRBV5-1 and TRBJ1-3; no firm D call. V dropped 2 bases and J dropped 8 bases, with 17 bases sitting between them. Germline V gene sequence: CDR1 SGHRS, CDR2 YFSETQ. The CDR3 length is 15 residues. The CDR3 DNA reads TGCGCCAGCAGCTTCCGCCCTGGCGGGAGGGACACCATATATTTT. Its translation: CASSFRPGGRDTIYF. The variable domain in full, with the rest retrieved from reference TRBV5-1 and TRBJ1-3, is KAGVTQTPRYLIKTRGQQVTLSCSPISGHRSVSWYQQTPGQGLQFLFEYFSETQRNKGNFPGRFSGRQFSNSRSEMNVSTLELGDSALYLCASSFRPGGRDTIYFGEGSWLTVV.

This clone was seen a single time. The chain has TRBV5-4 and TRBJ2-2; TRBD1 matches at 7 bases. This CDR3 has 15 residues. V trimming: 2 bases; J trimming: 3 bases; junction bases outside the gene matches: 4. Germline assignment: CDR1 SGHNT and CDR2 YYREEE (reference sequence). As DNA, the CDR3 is TGTGCCAGCAGCTTAGGGACAGCCGACACCGGGGAGCTGTTTTTT. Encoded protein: CASSLGTADTGELFF. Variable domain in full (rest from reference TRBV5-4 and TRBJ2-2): ETGVTQSPTHLIKTRGQQVTLRCSSQSGHNTVSWYQQALGQGPQFIFQYYREEENGRGNFPPRFSGLQFPNYSSELNVNALELDDSALYLCASSLGTADTGELFFGEGSRLTVL.

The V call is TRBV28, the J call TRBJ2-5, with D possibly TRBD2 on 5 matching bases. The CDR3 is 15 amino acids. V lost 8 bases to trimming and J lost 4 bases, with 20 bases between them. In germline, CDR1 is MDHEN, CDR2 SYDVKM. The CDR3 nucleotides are TGTGCCAGCCTTCCGGCCGGGGAAGGAGGAGAGACCCAGTACTTC. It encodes CASLPAGEGGETQYF. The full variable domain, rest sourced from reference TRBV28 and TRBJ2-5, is DVKVTQSSRYLVKRTGEKVFLECVQDMDHENMFWYRQDPGLGLRLIYFSYDVKMKEKGDIPEGYSVSREKKERFSLILESASTNQTSMYLCASLPAGEGGETQYFGPGTRLLVL.

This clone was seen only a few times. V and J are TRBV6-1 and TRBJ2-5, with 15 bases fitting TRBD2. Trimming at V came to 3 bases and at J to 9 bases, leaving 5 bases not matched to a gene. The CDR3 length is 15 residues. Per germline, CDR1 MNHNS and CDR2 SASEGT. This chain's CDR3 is CASSDGTSGGMSQYF. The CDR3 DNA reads TGTGCCAGCAGTGACGGGACTAGCGGGGGGATGTCCCAGTACTTC.

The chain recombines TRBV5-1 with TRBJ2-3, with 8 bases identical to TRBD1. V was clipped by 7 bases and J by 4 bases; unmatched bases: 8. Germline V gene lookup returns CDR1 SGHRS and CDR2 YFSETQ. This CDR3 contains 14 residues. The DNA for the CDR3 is TGCGCCAGCTCGGGACAGGCCCTACCAGATACGCAGTATTTT. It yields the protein CASSGQALPDTQYF.

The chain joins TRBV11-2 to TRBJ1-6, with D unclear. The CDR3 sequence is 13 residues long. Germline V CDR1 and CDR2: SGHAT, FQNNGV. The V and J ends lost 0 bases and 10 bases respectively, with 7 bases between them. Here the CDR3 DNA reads TGTGCCAGCAGCTTAGACCCCCAATCACCCCTCCACTTT. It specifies CASSLDPQSPLHF. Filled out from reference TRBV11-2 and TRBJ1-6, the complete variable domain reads EAGVAQSPRYKIIEKRQSVAFWCNPISGHATLYWYQQILGQGPKLLIQFQNNGVVDDSQLPKDRFSAERLKGVDSTLKIQPAKLEDSAVYLCASSLDPQSPLHFGNGTRLTVT.

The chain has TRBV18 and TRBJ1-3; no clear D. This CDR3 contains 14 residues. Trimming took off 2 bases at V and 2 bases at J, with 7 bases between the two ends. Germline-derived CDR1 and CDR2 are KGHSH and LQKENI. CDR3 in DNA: TGTGCCAGCTCACCAGGGGTGCCTGGAAACACCATATATTTT. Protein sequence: CASSPGVPGNTIYF.

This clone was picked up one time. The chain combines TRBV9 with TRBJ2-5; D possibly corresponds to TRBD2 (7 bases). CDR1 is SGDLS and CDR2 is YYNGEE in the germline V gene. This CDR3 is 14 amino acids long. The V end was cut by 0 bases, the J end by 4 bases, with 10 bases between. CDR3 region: CASSVDREGETQYF. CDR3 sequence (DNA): TGTGCCAGCAGCGTAGACAGGGAGGGAGAGACCCAGTACTTC.

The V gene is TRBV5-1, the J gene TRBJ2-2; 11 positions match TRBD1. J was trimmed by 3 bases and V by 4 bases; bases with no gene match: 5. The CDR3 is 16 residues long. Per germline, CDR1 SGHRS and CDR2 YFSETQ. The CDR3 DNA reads TGCGCCAGCAGCCTAGGACAGGGGGCCGACACCGGGGAGCTGTTTTTT. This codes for CASSLGQGADTGELFF. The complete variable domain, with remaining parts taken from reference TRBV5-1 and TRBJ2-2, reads KAGVTQTPRYLIKTRGQQVTLSCSPISGHRSVSWYQQTPGQGLQFLFEYFSETQRNKGNFPGRFSGRQFSNSRSEMNVSTLELGDSALYLCASSLGQGADTGELFFGEGSRLTVL.

CDR3 region: CASSFSRENTIYF. As DNA, the CDR3 is TGTGCCAGCAGCTTTTCCAGGGAAAACACCATATATTTT. The V gene is TRBV7-9, the J gene TRBJ1-3, with D maybe TRBD1 (5 bases). V was trimmed by 3 bases and J by 6 bases, leaving 9 bases between them. This CDR3 contains 13 residues. Germline CDR1 is SEHNR and CDR2 is FQNEAQ (reference sequence).

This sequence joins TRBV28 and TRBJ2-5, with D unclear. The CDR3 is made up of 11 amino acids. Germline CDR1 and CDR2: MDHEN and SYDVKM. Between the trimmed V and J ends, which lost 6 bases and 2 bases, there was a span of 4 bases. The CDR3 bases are TGTGCCAGCAGGCTTCAAGAGACCCAGTACTTC. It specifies CASRLQETQYF. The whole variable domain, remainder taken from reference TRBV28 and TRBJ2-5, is DVKVTQSSRYLVKRTGEKVFLECVQDMDHENMFWYRQDPGLGLRLIYFSYDVKMKEKGDIPEGYSVSREKKERFSLILESASTNQTSMYLCASRLQETQYFGPGTRLLVL.